Below are 25 T cell receptor beta chains sequenced from a single sample in a study of T-cell reconstitution after alpha-beta-depleted transplantation in children. During its preparation, the TCRbeta library received unique molecular identifiers. TCRdb processed the PCR reads anew with MiXCR; each CDR3 protein has one entry. The sample shows about 420,000 distinct CDR3 sequences, about a tenth of them seen only once. Sequencing was performed on PBMCs from the stem cell graft donor, taken from the stem cell graft. These receptors were taken from a human donor who donated a stem cell graft to a child with acute myeloid leukemia.

CDR3 DNA sequence: TGTGCCAGCAGCGCCGGGACAGGGGCCTACAATGAGCAGTTCTTC. Encoded protein: CASSAGTGAYNEQFF. This sequence joins TRBV9 and TRBJ2-1, with TRBD1 matching 10 bases. The CDR3 consists of 15 residues. CDR1 is SGDLS, CDR2 YYNGEE, per germline. V was pared by 3 bases and J by 2 bases, with 2 bases of the junction left unmatched.

This clonotype was seen ten or more times. V usage is TRBV12-3 or TRBV12-4 and J usage is TRBJ2-1; maybe TRBD2 (6 bases). CDR3 length equals 16 residues. V shed 1 base and J shed 4 bases, with 14 bases lying between them. CDR3 bases: TGTGCCAGCAGTTTAGGGTTCGGTGCGGGATACAATGAGCAGTTCTTC. The encoded protein is CASSLGFGAGYNEQFF.

The chain uses TRBV20-1 and TRBJ2-5; 7 bases line up with TRBD2. The CDR3 consists of 14 residues. Germline trimming cut 6 bases from V and 1 base from J; bases unmatched to any gene: 8. Germline values: CDR1 DFQATT, CDR2 SNEGSKA (reference sequence). CDR3 DNA sequence: TGCAGTGCACACTGGACTAGAGCCCAAGAGACCCAGTACTTC. Protein sequence: CSAHWTRAQETQYF.

This clonotype was seen only a few times. At one of its ends the junction is not consistent with the germline gene, which may arise from a read error. The V and J genes are TRBV12-3 or TRBV12-4 and TRBJ1-2; 8 positions agree with TRBD1. The CDR3 contains 16 residues. DNA for the CDR3: TGTGCCAGCAGGAAATACATTCCCTCCGGGACAGGAGAGTTTGCCTTC. This gives the protein CASRKYIPSGTGEFAF.

In its sample, this clonotype was seen many times. This chain connects TRBV5-1 to TRBJ2-5; D may be TRBD1 (5 bases). The CDR3 is 12 amino acids. The germline V and J ends were trimmed by 3 bases and 4 bases, with 7 bases remaining between them. Germline lookup yields CDR1 SGHRS and CDR2 YFSETQ. The CDR3 reads CASSSTGETQYF. CDR3 in DNA: TGCGCCAGCAGCTCAACAGGAGAGACCCAGTACTTC.

This clonotype was seen many times. This rearrangement joins TRBV5-1 to TRBJ1-5; 8 bases align to TRBD1. There are 14 residues in the CDR3. Germline CDR1 SGHRS, CDR2 YFSETQ. J gave up 4 bases and V 2 bases, and 2 bases lay outside the gene matches. This CDR3 reads CASSFGQGNQPQHF. The CDR3 DNA reads TGCGCCAGCAGCTTCGGACAGGGTAATCAGCCCCAGCATTTT. Complete variable domain (other parts from reference TRBV5-1 and TRBJ1-5): KAGVTQTPRYLIKTRGQQVTLSCSPISGHRSVSWYQQTPGQGLQFLFEYFSETQRNKGNFPGRFSGRQFSNSRSEMNVSTLELGDSALYLCASSFGQGNQPQHFGDGTRLSIL.

This chain links TRBV11-1 with TRBJ1-3; no reliable D call. Per the germline V gene, CDR1 is SGHAT and CDR2 is FQDESV (reference sequence). V shed 0 bases and J shed 3 bases, with 18 bases lying between them. The CDR3 extends over 18 amino acids. CDR3 bases: TGTGCCAGCAGCTTAGCGGAACGACGTTCGGCTCATGGAAACACCATATATTTT. Encoded protein: CASSLAERRSAHGNTIYF.

V gene TRBV9 combines with J gene TRBJ1-2; D gene uncertain. V was pared by 3 bases and J by 2 bases, with 14 bases between. Germline lookup yields CDR1 SGDLS and CDR2 YYNGEE. This CDR3 is built from 15 residues. The CDR3: CASSATLTLNYGYTF. The CDR3 DNA follows: TGTGCCAGCAGCGCCACCTTGACCTTAAACTATGGCTACACCTTC.

This chain connects TRBV5-1 to TRBJ2-5; D may match TRBD1 or TRBD2 (5 bases each). The CDR3 is 13 amino acids. CDR1 and CDR2 (germline): SGHRS, YFSETQ. V was clipped by 4 bases and J by 7 bases, with 14 bases between them. This chain's CDR3 is CASSPGTEGTQYF. CDR3 DNA: TGCGCCAGCAGCCCAGGGACCGAGGGGACCCAGTACTTC. Full variable domain (outside the CDR3, taken from reference TRBV5-1 and TRBJ2-5): KAGVTQTPRYLIKTRGQQVTLSCSPISGHRSVSWYQQTPGQGLQFLFEYFSETQRNKGNFPGRFSGRQFSNSRSEMNVSTLELGDSALYLCASSPGTEGTQYFGPGTRLLVL.

This clonotype has ten or more counts. The V call is TRBV9, the J call TRBJ1-1; maybe TRBD1 (5 bases). In germline, CDR1 is SGDLS, CDR2 YYNGEE. There are 19 residues in the CDR3. Trimming left V 3 bases short and J 8 bases short, with 32 bases between. CDR3 sequence: CASSAEGSGTKHHGAEAFF. DNA for the CDR3: TGTGCCAGCAGCGCCGAGGGGTCGGGTACGAAGCACCACGGAGCCGAAGCTTTCTTT.

This chain links TRBV7-9 with TRBJ2-1; D is uncertain. CDR3 length: 13 amino acids. CDR1 is SEHNR, CDR2 FQNEAQ, per germline (reference sequence). Trimming took off 3 bases at V and 5 bases at J, with 8 bases between the two ends. The CDR3 sequence is CASSFVQNNEQFF. CDR3 bases: TGTGCCAGCAGCTTCGTACAGAACAATGAGCAGTTCTTC.

This clonotype was detected a few times. This chain links TRBV6-4 with TRBJ2-1; tentative D call: TRBD2 (6 bases). Germline CDR1 is MRHNA and CDR2 is SNTAGT. There are 15 residues in the CDR3. V was pared by 0 bases and J by 3 bases, with 9 bases between. CDR3 DNA: TGTGCCAGCAGTGACTCTAGGCGGGACTACAATGAGCAGTTCTTC. Amino acids: CASSDSRRDYNEQFF.

The rearrangement joins TRBV25-1 to TRBJ2-7; no firm D call. V was pared by 1 base and J by 0 bases, with 7 bases between. Germline V lookup: CDR1 MGHDK, CDR2 SYGVNS. The CDR3 has 14 residues. Here the CDR3 DNA reads TGTGCCAGCAGTGAATCCGGGTACTCCTACGAGCAGTACTTC. Translated: CASSESGYSYEQYF.

The rearrangement links TRBV7-3 to TRBJ2-3; unclear D gene. The CDR3 is 14 residues long. Germline lookup yields CDR1 SGHTA and CDR2 FQGTGA. Trimming pared 10 bases from V and 0 bases from J, leaving 14 bases between. Here the CDR3 reads CATQWGGSTDTQYF. The CDR3 bases are TGTGCCACCCAGTGGGGTGGGAGCACAGATACGCAGTATTTT.

This clonotype was detected many times. The chain links TRBV29-1 to TRBJ2-5; TRBD2 aligns across 7 bases. Germline CDR1 is SQVTM and CDR2 is ANQGSEA. The V segment lost 0 bases and the J segment 7 bases; nucleotides outside the gene matches: 14. This CDR3 has 16 amino acids. CDR3 region: CSVEDVGGSSQGTQYF. The CDR3 DNA follows: TGCAGCGTTGAAGATGTGGGGGGGTCCAGTCAGGGGACCCAGTACTTC.

This clonotype was counted between two and nine times. In nucleotides, the CDR3 is TGTGCCAGCTCACCACCTTCAGGGCCCTCCTACAATGAGCAGTTCTTC. The encoded protein is CASSPPSGPSYNEQFF. The genes are TRBV18 and TRBJ2-1; D is possibly TRBD1 (5 bases). The CDR3 has 16 residues. V lost 0 bases, J lost 0 bases, and 9 bases lay in between. CDR1 and CDR2 (germline): KGHSH, LQKENI.

The chain couples TRBV28 to TRBJ2-7; D is possibly TRBD1 (6 bases). The CDR3 runs 13 residues. V gave up 2 bases and J gave up 3 bases, with 8 bases separating them. Germline CDR1 is MDHEN and CDR2 is SYDVKM. CDR3 DNA sequence: TGTGCCAGCAGTTTAACGACAGGCTACGAGCAGTACGTC. This codes for CASSLTTGYEQYV.

The rearrangement links TRBV10-1 to TRBJ2-1; D is unclear. CDR1 and CDR2 from the germline V gene are WNHNN and SYGVQD (reference sequence). The CDR3 is 14 residues long. Trimming cost V 4 bases and J 3 bases, with 10 bases left between them. In nucleotides, the CDR3 is TGCGCCAGCAGTGCGGGTGCGGACTACAATGAGCAGTTCTTC. Translation gives CASSAGADYNEQFF.

This clonotype has only a few counts. The CDR3 DNA reads TGTGCCAGCAGCCTTCAGGCTAGCGGAAACAATGAGCAGTTCTTC. Amino acid sequence: CASSLQASGNNEQFF. The V and J genes are TRBV7-9 and TRBJ2-1, with 7 nucleotides matching TRBD2. The CDR3 is 15 amino acids. Germline assignment: CDR1 SEHNR and CDR2 FQNEAQ (reference sequence). The V gene end was trimmed by 5 bases and the J gene end by 5 bases; junction bases not matched to a gene: 9.

The rearrangement uses TRBV20-1 and TRBJ2-5; the D call may be TRBD1 or TRBD2 (5 bases each). The germline gives CDR1 DFQATT, CDR2 SNEGSKA (reference sequence). Trimming stripped 1 base from V and 5 bases from J, with 26 bases between. This CDR3 contains 18 residues. The CDR3 DNA follows: TGCAGTGCTAGAGGGTCCCCTCAACCGGGGTCCAAGGGGGAGACCCAGTACTTC. Its protein is CSARGSPQPGSKGETQYF.

This clonotype showed up many times. The J gene is TRBJ2-2, the V gene TRBV29-1; no firm D call. CDR1 and CDR2 from the germline V gene are SQVTM and ANQGSEA. There are 13 residues in the CDR3. Trimming shortened V by 4 bases and J by 1 base, and 7 bases separated the two germline ends. The CDR3 reads CSVVGENTGELFF. The CDR3 region has the DNA TGCAGCGTTGTTGGAGAGAACACCGGGGAGCTGTTTTTT.

This clonotype appeared a few times. This chain uses TRBV5-1 with TRBJ2-1, with D uncertain. V lost 2 bases and J lost 8, with 14 bases in between. The germline V gene has CDR1 SGHRS and CDR2 YFSETQ. The CDR3 runs to 14 residues. The CDR3 DNA is TGCGCCAGCAGCTTCTCGGCTAGTTTCGATGAGCAGTTCTTC. This codes for CASSFSASFDEQFF.

In this sample, this clonotype turned up a few times. The V and J genes are TRBV4-3 and TRBJ2-7; 10 bases match TRBD2. This CDR3 spans 18 amino acids. Per germline, CDR1 LGHNA and CDR2 YSLEER. Trimming cost V 1 base and J 4 bases; bases outside gene matches: 13. This CDR3 reads CASSQVLASGSGLYEQYF. The CDR3 coding sequence is TGCGCCAGCAGCCAAGTACTAGCTAGCGGGAGTGGGCTATACGAGCAGTACTTC.

The sample holds a few counts of this clonotype. V is TRBV27 and J is TRBJ2-3; possible D gene TRBD1, 5 bases. V was trimmed by 2 bases and J by 5 bases, leaving 8 bases between them. The CDR3 loop spans 13 amino acids. CDR1 is MNHEY, CDR2 SMNVEV, per germline (reference sequence). CDR3 bases: TGTGCCAGCAGTTTAGGGGCGGAAGATACGCAGTATTTT. Amino acid sequence: CASSLGAEDTQYF.

The chain uses TRBV6-1 and TRBJ2-2, with 7 positions matching TRBD1. The CDR3 is 16 residues long. V was pared by 7 bases and J by 0 bases, with 8 bases of the junction left unmatched. Germline loops: CDR1 MNHNS, CDR2 SASEGT. In nucleotides, the CDR3 is TGTGCCAGCATCCTGGACAGGTTCGCGAACACCGGGGAGCTGTTTTTT. This translates into CASILDRFANTGELFF.